One and the same sample provided the 12 T cell receptor beta chains below, sequenced in a study of T cells in Graves' hyperthyroidism and ophthalmopathy (dated by TCRdb to the late 2010s). To prepare the library, multiplex PCR was applied. Data came from an Illumina HiSeq 2000. Amplification of TCR beta CDR3 regions was carried out from RNA transcripts. A first-round RT-PCR of the TCR CDR3 used the HTBI primer set with the Qiagen OneStep RT-PCR kit. TCRdb applied fastp at Q25 and MiXCR to the public reads, then kept only in-frame beta chains. Rows with a matching CDR3 protein are joined into one entry that keeps the most common DNA and genes. The sample contains around 660,000 distinct CDR3 sequences, nearly 45% of them found a single time. The ten largest clones add up to under 8% of the sample. The sequenced sample consisted of peripheral blood or thyroid tissue (not recorded which). The receptor set was obtained from an adult man with Graves' disease, either hyperthyroidism or ophthalmopathy (not recorded which).

This clonotype was seen a few times. The chain combines TRBV7-2 with TRBJ2-7, with D possibly matching TRBD2 (7 bases). Looked up from germline, CDR1 is SGHTA and CDR2 is FQGNSA. V shed 6 bases and J shed 4 bases, with 28 bases lying between them. This CDR3 region has 18 residues. CDR3 loop: CASSYSNRRPRGLYEQYF. CDR3 DNA sequence: TGTGCCAGCAGTTACTCCAATCGAAGGCCCAGGGGACTATACGAGCAGTACTTC.

This clonotype was counted only a few times. This rearrangement joins TRBV20-1 to TRBJ2-7; 8 bases fit TRBD2. The CDR3 is 15 amino acids. Unmatched junction bases numbered 7, after V lost 3 bases and J lost 0 bases. Germline V gene data show CDR1 as DFQATT and CDR2 as SNEGSKA (reference sequence). CDR3 nucleotide sequence: TGCAGTGCTAGCATAACTAGCGGTTACTCCTACGAGCAGTACTTC. Translated: CSASITSGYSYEQYF.

This clonotype showed up just a few times. The gene calls are TRBV7-2 and TRBJ2-5, with a tentative D call TRBD2 (6 bases). Germline V lookup: CDR1 SGHTA, CDR2 FQGNSA. The germline V and J ends were trimmed by 9 bases and 4 bases, with 15 bases remaining between them. This CDR3 is 13 amino acids long. The CDR3 is CASSTGAGETQYF. CDR3 DNA sequence: TGTGCCAGTAGTACAGGAGCGGGAGAGACCCAGTACTTC. Drawing the rest from reference TRBV7-2 and TRBJ2-5, the complete variable domain is GAGVSQSPSNKVTEKGKDVELRCDPISGHTALYWYRQSLGQGLEFLIYFQGNSAPDKSGLPSDRFSAERTGGSVSTLTIQRTQQEDSAVYLCASSTGAGETQYFGPGTRLLVL.

The V call is TRBV7-2, the J call TRBJ1-3; 8 bases are shared with TRBD1. V gave up 5 bases and J gave up 10 bases; unmatched junction bases: 16. Germline assignment: CDR1 SGHTA and CDR2 FQGNSA. There are 16 residues in the CDR3. The DNA for the CDR3 is TGTGCCAGCAGCCGCAGGATACAGGGGGACTTAAAGACCATATATTTT. It specifies CASSRRIQGDLKTIYF.

V is TRBV2 and J is TRBJ1-1; 7 nucleotides match TRBD1. The length of the CDR3 is 13 residues. CDR1 and CDR2 (germline): SNHLY, FYNNEI. The V segment lost 5 bases and the J segment 6 bases; nucleotides outside the gene matches: 6. CDR3 region: CASSPRGLAEAFF. CDR3 in DNA: TGTGCCAGCAGTCCCAGGGGGTTGGCTGAAGCTTTCTTT. Supplemented by reference TRBV2 and TRBJ1-1, the full variable domain reads EPEVTQTPSHQVTQMGQEVILRCVPISNHLYFYWYRQILGQKVEFLVSFYNNEISEKSEIFDDQFSVERPDGSNFTLKIRSTKLEDSAMYFCASSPRGLAEAFFGQGTRLTVV.

This clonotype was observed at least ten times. This chain joins TRBV5-1 and TRBJ1-1; D not resolved. CDR1 and CDR2 (germline): SGHRS, YFSETQ. Trimming removed 4 bases from V and 1 base from J, with 14 bases in between. CDR3 length: 15 residues. The DNA for the CDR3 is TGCGCCAGCAGCCCCGAGCGGACCCCGAACACTGAAGCTTTCTTT. This codes for CASSPERTPNTEAFF.

The rearrangement joins TRBV20-1 to TRBJ1-4; D may be TRBD1 (6 bases). Trimming removed 0 bases at V and 8 bases at J, with 22 bases between. CDR3 size: 17 residues. Germline-derived CDR1 and CDR2 are DFQATT and SNEGSKA (reference sequence). In DNA, the CDR3 is TGCAGTGCTAGAGATCTTACAGGGAGAGGGGGTAGCGAAAAACTGTTTTTT. It yields the protein CSARDLTGRGGSEKLFF.

The chain joins TRBV7-6 to TRBJ2-7, with 9 bases lining up with TRBD1. The CDR3 totals 13 residues. J lost 3 bases, V lost 7 bases, and 4 bases had no gene match. CDR1 SGHVS and CDR2 FNYEAQ come from the germline V gene. CDR3 DNA: TGTGCCAGCACGGGACAGGGATTCTACGAGCAGTACTTC. It encodes CASTGQGFYEQYF.

The V call is TRBV6-4, the J call TRBJ1-1; perhaps TRBD1 as D (6 bases). This CDR3 comprises 14 residues. Trimming cost V 4 bases and J 10 bases, with 19 bases left between them. Germline CDR1 reads MRHNA; CDR2 reads SNTAGT. CDR3 region: CASSARGGGQVAFF. Here the CDR3 DNA reads TGTGCCAGCAGTGCTAGAGGAGGGGGGCAAGTAGCTTTCTTT.

This clonotype was seen ten or more times. The rearrangement uses TRBV29-1 and TRBJ2-7; 7 nucleotides align to TRBD2. The CDR3 contains 13 residues. Germline trimming cut 5 bases from V and 4 bases from J; bases unmatched to any gene: 8. Germline V gives CDR1 SQVTM, CDR2 ANQGSEA. For the CDR3, the DNA is TGCAGCGTTTACAGCGGGAAACGGTACGAGCAGTACTTC. This encodes CSVYSGKRYEQYF.

This chain joins TRBV6-5 and TRBJ2-7; D remains ambiguous. Trimming removed 10 bases from V and 6 bases from J, with 19 bases in between. The CDR3 totals 13 residues. Germline V gives CDR1 MNHEY, CDR2 SVGAGI. CDR3 residues: CATTELRLGEQYF. DNA for the CDR3: TGTGCCACCACGGAGTTGCGGCTGGGCGAGCAGTACTTC.

The sample holds a few counts of this clonotype. V usage is TRBV9 and J usage is TRBJ2-7; TRBD1 agrees at 10 bases. Germline V CDR1 and CDR2: SGDLS, YYNGEE. The V segment lost 0 bases and the J segment 6 bases; nucleotides outside the gene matches: 3. The CDR3 loop spans 14 amino acids. The chain's CDR3 is CASSVAGTGVEQYF. The CDR3 nucleotides are TGTGCCAGCAGCGTAGCGGGGACAGGGGTCGAGCAGTACTTC.